A single sample gave rise to the 18 T cell receptor beta chains below, sequenced in a study of T cell repertoires in cytomegalovirus infection. No antigens are known for them. TCRdb fed the reads into MiXCR, producing one record per CDR3 protein. The data contain fewer than 350,000 distinct CDR3 sequences, about 28% of them seen just once; the ten biggest clones take up roughly 20%. This sample comprised cultured PBMCs, obtained from culture after CMV antigen stimulation. The receptors stem from a human donor in good health (CMV status not recorded). Some clones in this sample may be carry-over from other donors' samples.

The chain employs TRBV12-3 or TRBV12-4 and TRBJ1-3; D not resolved. The CDR3 totals 16 residues. Trimming shortened V by 4 bases and J by 0 bases, and 13 bases separated the two germline ends. CDR3 in amino acids: CASSSPTESSGNTIYF. The CDR3 region has the DNA TGTGCCAGCAGTTCCCCGACCGAGAGCTCTGGAAACACCATATATTTT.

This rearrangement joins TRBV20-1 to TRBJ2-3; 12 nucleotides align to TRBD2. Germline V CDR1 and CDR2: DFQATT, SNEGSKA (reference sequence). V lost 1 base to trimming and J lost 9 bases; unmatched junction nucleotides: 5. CDR3 length equals 14 residues. The CDR3 sequence: CSARGTSGTRTQYF. In DNA form, the CDR3 reads TGCAGTGCTAGAGGGACTAGCGGGACGCGAACGCAGTATTTT.

This chain uses TRBV10-3 with TRBJ2-7, with D possibly matching TRBD2 (5 bases). Germline V gene lookup returns CDR1 ENHRY and CDR2 SYGVKD. The CDR3 runs 13 residues. Trimming cost V 7 bases and J 3 bases, with 13 bases left between them. CDR3 residues: CAITERDYYEQYF. The CDR3, as DNA: TGTGCCATCACCGAACGGGATTACTACGAGCAGTACTTC.

The chain links TRBV7-9 to TRBJ2-7, with D tentatively TRBD2 (6 bases). CDR1 and CDR2 (germline): SEHNR, FQNEAQ (reference sequence). The V gene lost 5 bases and the J gene lost 0 bases, with 14 bases spanning the gap. CDR3 length: 15 residues. CDR3 residues: CASSPGLLSSYEQYF. The DNA of the CDR3 is TGTGCCAGCAGCCCGGGACTCCTGAGCTCCTACGAGCAGTACTTC.

The rearrangement links TRBV5-4 to TRBJ2-1; D is ambiguous. Trimming removed 2 bases at V and 13 bases at J, with 7 bases between. The CDR3 runs to 10 residues. CDR1 and CDR2 (germline): SGHNT, YYREEE (reference sequence). The CDR3, as DNA: TGTGCCAGCAGCTTCCCTCCACAGTTCTTC. Its protein product is CASSFPPQFF.

The V and J genes are TRBV12-3 or TRBV12-4 and TRBJ1-1, with TRBD1 identical over 7 bases. Unmatched junction bases numbered 7, after V lost 5 bases and J lost 1 base. The CDR3 is 15 residues long. The CDR3 loop reads CASSQSGTANTEAFF. In DNA, the CDR3 is TGTGCCAGCAGTCAATCCGGGACAGCGAACACTGAAGCTTTCTTT.

The rearrangement uses TRBV28 and TRBJ2-2; 7 bases match TRBD2. CDR3 length: 17 residues. Germline V CDR1 and CDR2: MDHEN, SYDVKM. V trimming: 4 bases; J trimming: 4 bases; junction bases outside the gene matches: 12. The CDR3: CASSSPWGGDGTGELFF. The CDR3 DNA reads TGTGCCAGCAGTTCCCCCTGGGGGGGGGATGGCACCGGGGAGCTGTTTTTT.

This chain joins TRBV12-3 or TRBV12-4 and TRBJ1-2; TRBD1 agrees at 8 bases. V was clipped by 4 bases and J by 2 bases; unmatched bases: 12. The CDR3 covers 17 residues. The CDR3 here is CASSSDRGDNTNYGYTF. The CDR3 coding sequence is TGTGCCAGCAGTTCCGACAGGGGCGATAATACCAACTATGGCTACACCTTC.

The sample holds many counts of this clonotype. The J gene is TRBJ2-7, the V gene TRBV10-3; D call uncertain. From germline, CDR1 is ENHRY and CDR2 SYGVKD. The CDR3 loop spans 14 amino acids. V was cut by 3 bases and J by 0 bases, with 9 bases left in between. DNA for the CDR3: TGTGCCATCAGTGACAGCTGGAGCTCCTACGAGCAGTACTTC. Translating gives CAISDSWSSYEQYF.

This chain links TRBV4-1 with TRBJ2-4, with a possible D match to TRBD1 (5 bases). V lost 1 base to trimming and J lost 4 bases, with 5 bases between them. The CDR3 is 13 amino acids. The V gene's germline CDR1 is MGHRA and CDR2 YSYEKL. The CDR3 sequence is CASSQGQKNIQYF. CDR3 nucleotide sequence: TGCGCCAGCAGCCAAGGACAGAAAAACATTCAGTACTTC.

This clonotype was counted ten times or more. The gene calls are TRBV12-3 or TRBV12-4 and TRBJ2-7, with TRBD1 identical over 11 bases. V was clipped by 3 bases and J by 2 bases; unmatched bases: 3. The CDR3 is made up of 15 amino acids. In nucleotides, the CDR3 is TGTGCCAGCAGTTTGGGACAGGGGGGAGCCTACGAGCAGTACTTC. Translation: CASSLGQGGAYEQYF.

There are a few counts of this clonotype. The genes are TRBV5-1 and TRBJ1-5, with D unclear. The V gene lost 5 bases and the J gene lost 2 bases, with 11 bases spanning the gap. CDR3 length equals 14 residues. Germline lookup yields CDR1 SGHRS and CDR2 YFSETQ. This CDR3 reads CASSPAVGNQPQHF. As DNA, the CDR3 is TGCGCCAGCAGTCCCGCCGTTGGCAATCAGCCCCAGCATTTT.

The rearrangement links TRBV7-9 to TRBJ2-1, with 15 bases lining up with TRBD2. The CDR3 has 15 amino acids. Germline values: CDR1 SEHNR, CDR2 FQNEAQ (reference sequence). V was pared by 4 bases and J by 7 bases, with 2 bases of the junction left unmatched. The CDR3 nucleotides are TGTGCCAGCAGCTGGGGGACTAGCGGGAGGAATGAGCAGTTCTTC. The encoded protein is CASSWGTSGRNEQFF.

The J gene is TRBJ1-1, the V gene TRBV20-1; the D gene is possibly TRBD1 (6 bases). The CDR3 loop spans 13 amino acids. V gave up 5 bases and J gave up 3 bases, with 13 bases separating them. CDR1 is DFQATT and CDR2 is SNEGSKA in the germline V gene (reference sequence). This chain's CDR3 is CSAGYRVDTEAFF. CDR3 in DNA: TGCAGTGCTGGGTACAGGGTAGACACTGAAGCTTTCTTT.

The CDR3 protein is CASRPGKGEEKLFF. Here the CDR3 DNA reads TGTGCCAGTAGACCAGGCAAGGGCGAAGAAAAACTGTTTTTT. This chain connects TRBV5-4 to TRBJ1-4; D gene uncertain. The ends were cut back, 8 bases at V and 8 bases at J, with 19 bases in the middle. Germline values: CDR1 SGHNT, CDR2 YYREEE (reference sequence). CDR3 length: 14 residues.

In its sample, this clonotype was seen a few times. V usage is TRBV9 and J usage is TRBJ2-3, with 8 bases aligning to TRBD1. After removal of 4 bases from V and 1 base from J, the junction contained 8 bases not matched to a gene. CDR3 length: 16 residues. Germline V gene sequence: CDR1 SGDLS, CDR2 YYNGEE. DNA for the CDR3: TGTGCCAGCAGCCCGGACAGGGATCTTGGCACAGATACGCAGTATTTT. Its protein product is CASSPDRDLGTDTQYF.

This clonotype was found a few times. The rearrangement links TRBV3-1 to TRBJ2-2, with D uncertain. The CDR3 has 13 amino acids. The germline V gene has CDR1 LGHDT and CDR2 YNNKEL (reference sequence). The V end lost 1 base, the J end lost 7 bases, and 7 bases lay between the germline ends. In nucleotides, the CDR3 is TGTGCCAGCAGCCAAGTAAGGAACGGGGAGCTGTTTTTT. Residues: CASSQVRNGELFF.

The chain couples TRBV19 to TRBJ2-7; TRBD2 agrees at 7 bases. The V and J ends lost 3 bases and 2 bases, in that order; junction bases with no gene match: 13. This CDR3 region has 17 residues. Germline assignment: CDR1 LNHDA and CDR2 SQIVND (reference sequence). DNA of the CDR3: TGTGCCAGTAGTATTGGAGGTAGCGGGTTCCAGACCTACGAGCAGTACTTC. Translating it yields CASSIGGSGFQTYEQYF.